This T cell receptor (beta chain) came from a study of control samples from healthy donors and cancer patients. The CDR3 consists of 14 residues. Trimming removed 2 bases at V and 3 bases at J, with 10 bases between. CDR1 and CDR2 (germline): SGHVS, FQNEAQ. Sequencing used immunoSEQ multiplex PCR; TCRdb keeps in-frame clones, though not all of them. Among tens of thousands of clones listed, roughly 93% were seen once. This clonotype was obtained from a woman between 40 and 55 years old with lung cancer. The chain links TRBV7-8 to TRBJ1-1; D not certain. Sequenced material: PBMCs. CDR3 region: CASSLNYFDTEAFF. The CDR3 DNA reads as TGTGCCAGCAGCTTAAATTATTTTGACACTGAAGCTTTCTTT.